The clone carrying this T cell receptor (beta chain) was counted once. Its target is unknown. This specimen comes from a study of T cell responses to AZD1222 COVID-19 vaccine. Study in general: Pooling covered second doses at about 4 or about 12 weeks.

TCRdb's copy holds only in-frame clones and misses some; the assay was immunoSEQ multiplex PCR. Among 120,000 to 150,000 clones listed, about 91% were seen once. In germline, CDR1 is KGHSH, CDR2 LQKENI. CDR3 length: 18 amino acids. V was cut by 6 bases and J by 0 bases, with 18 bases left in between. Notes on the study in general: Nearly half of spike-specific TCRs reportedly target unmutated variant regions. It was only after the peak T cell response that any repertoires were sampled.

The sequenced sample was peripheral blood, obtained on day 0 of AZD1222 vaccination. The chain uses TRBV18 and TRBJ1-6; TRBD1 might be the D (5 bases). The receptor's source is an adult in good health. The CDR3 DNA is TGTGCCAGCTCCGACTCCGAGGGGCGGGACTCCTATAATTCACCCCTCCACTTT. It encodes CASSDSEGRDSYNSPLHF.